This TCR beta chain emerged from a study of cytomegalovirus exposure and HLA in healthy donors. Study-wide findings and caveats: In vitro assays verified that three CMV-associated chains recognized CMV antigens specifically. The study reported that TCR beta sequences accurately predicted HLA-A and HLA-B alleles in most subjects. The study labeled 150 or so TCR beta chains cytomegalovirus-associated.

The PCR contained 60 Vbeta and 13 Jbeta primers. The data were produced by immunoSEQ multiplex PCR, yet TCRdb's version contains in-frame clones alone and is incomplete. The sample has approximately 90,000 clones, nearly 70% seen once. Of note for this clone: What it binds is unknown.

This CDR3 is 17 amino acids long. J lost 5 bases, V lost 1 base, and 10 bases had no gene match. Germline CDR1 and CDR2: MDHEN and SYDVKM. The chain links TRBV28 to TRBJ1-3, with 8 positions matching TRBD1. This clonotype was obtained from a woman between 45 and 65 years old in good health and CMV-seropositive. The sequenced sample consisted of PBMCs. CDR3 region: CASSLSGQGEGRNTIYF. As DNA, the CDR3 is TGTGCCAGCAGTTTATCTGGACAGGGTGAAGGTAGAAACACCATATATTTT.